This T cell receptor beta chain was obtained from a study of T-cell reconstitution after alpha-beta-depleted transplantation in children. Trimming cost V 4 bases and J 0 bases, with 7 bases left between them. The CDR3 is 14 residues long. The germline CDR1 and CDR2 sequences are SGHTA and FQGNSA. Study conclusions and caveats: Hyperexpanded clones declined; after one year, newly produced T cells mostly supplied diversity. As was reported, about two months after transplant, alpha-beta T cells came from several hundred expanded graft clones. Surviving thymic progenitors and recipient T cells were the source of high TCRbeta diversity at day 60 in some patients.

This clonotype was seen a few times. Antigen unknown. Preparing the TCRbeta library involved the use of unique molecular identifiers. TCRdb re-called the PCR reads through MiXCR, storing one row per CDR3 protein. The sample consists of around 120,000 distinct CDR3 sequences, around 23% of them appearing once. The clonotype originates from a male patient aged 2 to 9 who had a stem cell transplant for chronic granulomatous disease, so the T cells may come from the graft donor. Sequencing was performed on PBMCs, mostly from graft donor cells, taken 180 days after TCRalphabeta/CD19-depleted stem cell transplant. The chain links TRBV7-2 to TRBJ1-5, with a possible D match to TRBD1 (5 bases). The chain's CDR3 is CASSSDNSNQPQHF. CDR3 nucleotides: TGTGCCAGCAGCTCGGACAATAGCAATCAGCCCCAGCATTTT.